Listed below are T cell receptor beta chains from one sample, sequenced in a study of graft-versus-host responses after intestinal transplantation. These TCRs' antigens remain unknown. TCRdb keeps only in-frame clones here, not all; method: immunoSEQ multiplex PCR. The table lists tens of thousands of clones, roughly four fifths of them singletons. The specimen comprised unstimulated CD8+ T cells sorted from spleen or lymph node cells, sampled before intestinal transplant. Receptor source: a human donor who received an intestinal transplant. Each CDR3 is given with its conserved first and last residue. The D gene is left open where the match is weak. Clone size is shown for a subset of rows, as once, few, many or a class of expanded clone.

cdr3_nt: TGTGCCAGCAGTTTGCTGAGCTCCTACGAGCAGTACTTC; cdr3_aa: CASSLLSSYEQYF; clone_size: NA; j_call: TRBJ2-7; v_call: TRBV28; d_call: NA
cdr3_nt: TGTGCCAGCAGCCAAACGGGGACCCAAGAGACCCAGTACTTC; cdr3_aa: CASSQTGTQETQYF; clone_size: NA; j_call: TRBJ2-5; v_call: TRBV6-5; d_call: NA
cdr3_nt: TGCGCCAGCAGCTTGGGGGCTAGCGGGAGTTCCTACGAGCAGTACTTC; cdr3_aa: CASSLGASGSSYEQYF; clone_size: NA; j_call: TRBJ2-7; v_call: TRBV5-1; d_call: TRBD2
cdr3_nt: TGTGCCAGCAGCTTAGTCAGGGACCCTGAAGCTTTCTTT; cdr3_aa: CASSLVRDPEAFF; clone_size: NA; j_call: TRBJ1-1; v_call: TRBV7-9; d_call: NA
cdr3_nt: TGTGCCAGCAGTTACGGGATGGACGAGCAGTACTTC; cdr3_aa: CASSYGMDEQYF; clone_size: few; j_call: TRBJ2-7; v_call: TRBV6-6; d_call: NA
cdr3_nt: TGCGCCAGCAGCCCAGAGAGCACAGATACGCAGTATTTT; cdr3_aa: CASSPESTDTQYF; clone_size: NA; j_call: TRBJ2-3; v_call: TRBV5-1; d_call: NA
cdr3_nt: TGTGCCAGCAGCTTGGGCTCGGTCGATGAGCAGTTCTTC; cdr3_aa: CASSLGSVDEQFF; clone_size: NA; j_call: TRBJ2-1; v_call: TRBV5-6; d_call: NA
cdr3_nt: TGTGCCAGCAGTTTCTCGGGGGGTGACACTGAAGCTTTCTTT; cdr3_aa: CASSFSGGDTEAFF; clone_size: NA; j_call: TRBJ1-1; v_call: TRBV27; d_call: NA
cdr3_nt: TGTGCCAGCAGCTTAGATCTGGCCCAAACTTCAGATACGCAGTATTTT; cdr3_aa: CASSLDLAQTSDTQYF; clone_size: NA; j_call: TRBJ2-3; v_call: TRBV7-9; d_call: NA
cdr3_nt: TGCGCCAGCAGCCAAGTAGACGGCGGTGGCTCCTACGAGCAGTACTTC; cdr3_aa: CASSQVDGGGSYEQYF; clone_size: NA; j_call: TRBJ2-7; v_call: TRBV4-1; d_call: NA
cdr3_nt: TGTGCCAGCAGACTTAGGGGAGGAGGCACAGATACGCAGTATTTT; cdr3_aa: CASRLRGGGTDTQYF; clone_size: NA; j_call: TRBJ2-3; v_call: TRBV2; d_call: NA
cdr3_nt: TGTGCCACCAGCAGAGACAGGGTTTCCCAAGAGACCCAGTACTTC; cdr3_aa: CATSRDRVSQETQYF; clone_size: NA; j_call: TRBJ2-5; v_call: TRBV15; d_call: NA
cdr3_nt: TGCGCCAGCAGTGAGTCGAACGATAGGGGCCATGCGAAACAGTTCTTC; cdr3_aa: CASSESNDRGHAKQFF; clone_size: NA; j_call: TRBJ2-1; v_call: TRBV10-1; d_call: NA
cdr3_nt: TGTGCCAGCAGCTTAGCGGGAGAGGGGCTCTACAATGAGCAGTTCTTC; cdr3_aa: CASSLAGEGLYNEQFF; clone_size: NA; j_call: TRBJ2-1; v_call: TRBV13; d_call: NA
cdr3_nt: TGTGCCAGCAGCCAAGACCTCCTGGGGGGATCCGAGACCAGGTACCAAGAGACCCAGTACTTC; cdr3_aa: CASSQDLLGGSETRYQETQYF; clone_size: NA; j_call: TRBJ2-5; v_call: TRBV4-2; d_call: NA
cdr3_nt: TGTGCCAGAAGCTTGCAGAAGACCCAGTACTTC; cdr3_aa: CARSLQKTQYF; clone_size: NA; j_call: TRBJ2-5; v_call: TRBV5-3; d_call: NA
cdr3_nt: TGTGCCAGCAGCGTAGTAGCACACACAGATACGCAGTATTTT; cdr3_aa: CASSVVAHTDTQYF; clone_size: NA; j_call: TRBJ2-3; v_call: TRBV9; d_call: NA
cdr3_nt: TGTGCCAGCAGTCTAGCGGGAGTGCTCTGGGAGCAGTACTTC; cdr3_aa: CASSLAGVLWEQYF; clone_size: NA; j_call: TRBJ2-7; v_call: TRBV28; d_call: TRBD2
cdr3_nt: TGTGCCAGCAGCTTATGGGGTTCTGAAAAACTGTTTTTT; cdr3_aa: CASSLWGSEKLFF; clone_size: once; j_call: TRBJ1-4; v_call: TRBV7-2; d_call: NA
cdr3_nt: TGTGCCAGCAGTGAAGTGAGGGGGCGGGCCTACGAGCAGTACTTC; cdr3_aa: CASSEVRGRAYEQYF; clone_size: NA; j_call: TRBJ2-7; v_call: TRBV6-1; d_call: TRBD1
cdr3_nt: TGTGCCAGCAATCTGGGGACAACAAAAAGGGAGACCCAGTACTTC; cdr3_aa: CASNLGTTKRETQYF; clone_size: NA; j_call: TRBJ2-5; v_call: TRBV21-1; d_call: NA
cdr3_nt: TGTGCCAGCAGCCAGGACAGGGTCGTCCCTCAAGAGACCCAGTACTTC; cdr3_aa: CASSQDRVVPQETQYF; clone_size: once; j_call: TRBJ2-5; v_call: TRBV5-6; d_call: TRBD1
cdr3_nt: TGTGCCTGGTCGACAGGGCCCCCAACAGATACGCAGTATTTT; cdr3_aa: CAWSTGPPTDTQYF; clone_size: NA; j_call: TRBJ2-3; v_call: TRBV30; d_call: TRBD1
cdr3_nt: TGTGCCAGCAGCTTAGCGGAGAGGACGGGACGGGAATGGGAGCAGTTCTTC; cdr3_aa: CASSLAERTGREWEQFF; clone_size: NA; j_call: TRBJ2-1; v_call: TRBV7-9; d_call: NA
cdr3_nt: TGTGCCAGCAGTTCATCAGGGGGCGGGGAGCTGTTTTTT; cdr3_aa: CASSSSGGGELFF; clone_size: few; j_call: TRBJ2-2; v_call: TRBV28; d_call: TRBD1
cdr3_nt: TGCGCCAGCAGTGACCCGAGACTAGCGGAAGAGACCCAGTACTTC; cdr3_aa: CASSDPRLAEETQYF; clone_size: NA; j_call: TRBJ2-5; v_call: TRBV10-1; d_call: TRBD2
cdr3_nt: TGCGCCAGCAGGACCCCAGGGGGACTATCCTACGAGCAGTACTTC; cdr3_aa: CASRTPGGLSYEQYF; clone_size: NA; j_call: TRBJ2-7; v_call: TRBV10-1; d_call: NA
cdr3_nt: TGTGCCAGCTCACCCGTGGCAGGGAATTACAAAAACATTCAGTACTTC; cdr3_aa: CASSPVAGNYKNIQYF; clone_size: NA; j_call: TRBJ2-4; v_call: TRBV18; d_call: NA
cdr3_nt: TGTGCCAGCAGCCCTGAAACAGGGGACTATGGCTACACCTTC; cdr3_aa: CASSPETGDYGYTF; clone_size: NA; j_call: TRBJ1-2; v_call: TRBV7-6; d_call: TRBD1
cdr3_nt: TGTGCCAGCAGGGGGGTCCGGGAGACCCAGTACTTC; cdr3_aa: CASRGVRETQYF; clone_size: NA; j_call: TRBJ2-5; v_call: TRBV27; d_call: NA
cdr3_nt: TGTGCCAGCAGCCCTCGGACTAGCGGGAGCTACAATGAGCAGTTCTTC; cdr3_aa: CASSPRTSGSYNEQFF; clone_size: NA; j_call: TRBJ2-1; v_call: TRBV5-4; d_call: TRBD2
cdr3_nt: TGTGCCAACAGTCCCCCCAGGACAGGCACAGATACGCAGTATTTT; cdr3_aa: CANSPPRTGTDTQYF; clone_size: once; j_call: TRBJ2-3; v_call: TRBV6-6; d_call: NA
cdr3_nt: TGCGCCAGCAGCCCCCCGGCCCGGGGTGGGGGGCGGGGCGAGCAGTACTTC; cdr3_aa: CASSPPARGGGRGEQYF; clone_size: few; j_call: TRBJ2-7; v_call: TRBV5-1; d_call: NA
cdr3_nt: TGTGCCAGCAGCCAAGACTACAGGGATACCGGGGAGCTGTTTTTT; cdr3_aa: CASSQDYRDTGELFF; clone_size: NA; j_call: TRBJ2-2; v_call: TRBV14; d_call: NA
cdr3_nt: TGCAGCGTTGAAGACCCCGCCACTAGCGGCACAGATACGCAGTATTTT; cdr3_aa: CSVEDPATSGTDTQYF; clone_size: once; j_call: TRBJ2-3; v_call: TRBV29-1; d_call: TRBD2
cdr3_nt: TGTGCCAGCAGTGTTAACAGGGCTGAAGCTTTCTTT; cdr3_aa: CASSVNRAEAFF; clone_size: few; j_call: TRBJ1-1; v_call: TRBV2; d_call: NA
cdr3_nt: TGTGCCAGCAGCCAAGATCCCAGCACTGAAGCTTTCTTT; cdr3_aa: CASSQDPSTEAFF; clone_size: NA; j_call: TRBJ1-1; v_call: TRBV14; d_call: NA
cdr3_nt: TGTGCCAGCAGCAAAGCGCCGAGGGGGCGTAACTATGGCTACACCTTC; cdr3_aa: CASSKAPRGRNYGYTF; clone_size: NA; j_call: TRBJ1-2; v_call: TRBV21-1; d_call: NA
cdr3_nt: TGCGCCAGCAGCTTTGCTCGGGGTTCACCCCTCCACTTT; cdr3_aa: CASSFARGSPLHF; clone_size: NA; j_call: TRBJ1-6; v_call: TRBV5-1; d_call: NA
cdr3_nt: TGTGCCAGCAGTTACTCGAGGGACACCGGGGAGCTGTTTTTT; cdr3_aa: CASSYSRDTGELFF; clone_size: NA; j_call: TRBJ2-2; v_call: TRBV6-5; d_call: NA
cdr3_nt: TGCAGCGTTGAGGGACTAGCGGGAGGAAGCACAGATACGCAGTATTTT; cdr3_aa: CSVEGLAGGSTDTQYF; clone_size: NA; j_call: TRBJ2-3; v_call: TRBV29-1; d_call: TRBD2
cdr3_nt: TGTGCCAGCATCCAATCAGGGGTTCGACAGCCCCAGCATTTT; cdr3_aa: CASIQSGVRQPQHF; clone_size: NA; j_call: TRBJ1-5; v_call: TRBV6-5; d_call: NA